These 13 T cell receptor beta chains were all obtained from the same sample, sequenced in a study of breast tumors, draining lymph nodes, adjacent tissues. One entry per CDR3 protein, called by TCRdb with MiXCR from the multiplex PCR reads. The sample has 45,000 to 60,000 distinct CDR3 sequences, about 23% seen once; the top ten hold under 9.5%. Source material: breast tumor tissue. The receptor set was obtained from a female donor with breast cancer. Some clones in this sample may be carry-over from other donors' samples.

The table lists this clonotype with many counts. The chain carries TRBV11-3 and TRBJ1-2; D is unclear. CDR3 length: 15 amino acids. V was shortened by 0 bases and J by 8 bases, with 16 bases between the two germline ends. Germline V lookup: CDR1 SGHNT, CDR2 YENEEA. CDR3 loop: CASSLDRQRVHGYTF. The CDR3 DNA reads TGTGCCAGCAGCTTAGATCGTCAGAGGGTTCACGGCTACACCTTC.

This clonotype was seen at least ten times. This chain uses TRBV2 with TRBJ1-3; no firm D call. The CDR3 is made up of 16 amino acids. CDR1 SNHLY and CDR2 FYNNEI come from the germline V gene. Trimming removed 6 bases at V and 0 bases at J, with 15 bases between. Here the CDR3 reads CASSLAAGSSGNTIYF. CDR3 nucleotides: TGTGCCAGCAGCCTCGCAGCGGGGTCCTCTGGAAACACCATATATTTT.

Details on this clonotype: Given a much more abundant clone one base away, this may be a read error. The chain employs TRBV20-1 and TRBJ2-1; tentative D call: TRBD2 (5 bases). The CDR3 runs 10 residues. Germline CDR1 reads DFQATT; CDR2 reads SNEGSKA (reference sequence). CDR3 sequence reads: CSVGVGEQLF. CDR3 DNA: TGCAGTGTGGGAGTCGGTGAGCAGCTCTTC.

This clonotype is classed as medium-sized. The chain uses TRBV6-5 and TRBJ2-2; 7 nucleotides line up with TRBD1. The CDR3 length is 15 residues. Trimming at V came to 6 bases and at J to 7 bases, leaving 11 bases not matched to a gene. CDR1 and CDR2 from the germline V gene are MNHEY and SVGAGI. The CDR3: CASRSRQGGNGELFF. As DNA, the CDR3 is TGTGCCAGCAGATCCAGACAGGGTGGAAACGGGGAGCTGTTTTTT.

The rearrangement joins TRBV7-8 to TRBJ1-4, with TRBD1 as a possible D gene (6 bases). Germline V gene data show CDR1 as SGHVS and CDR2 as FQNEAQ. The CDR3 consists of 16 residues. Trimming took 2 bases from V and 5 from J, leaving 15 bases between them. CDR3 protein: CASSLTQRTENEKLFF. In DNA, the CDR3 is TGTGCCAGCAGCTTAACGCAACGGACAGAGAATGAAAAACTGTTTTTT.

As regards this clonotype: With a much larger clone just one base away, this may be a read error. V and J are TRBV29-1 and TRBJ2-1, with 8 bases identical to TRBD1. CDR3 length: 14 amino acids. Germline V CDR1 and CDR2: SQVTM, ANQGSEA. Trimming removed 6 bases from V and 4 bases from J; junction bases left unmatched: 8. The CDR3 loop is CSVSDRVEYNEQFF. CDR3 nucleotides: TGCAGCGTGTCGGACAGGGTAGAATACAATGAGCAGTTCTTC.

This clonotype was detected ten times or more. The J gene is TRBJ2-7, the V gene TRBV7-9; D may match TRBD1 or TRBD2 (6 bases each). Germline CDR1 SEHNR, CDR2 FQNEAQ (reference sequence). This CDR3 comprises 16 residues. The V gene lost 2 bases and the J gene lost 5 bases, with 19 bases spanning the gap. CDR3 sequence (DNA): TGTGCCAGCAGCTTAAGGGGCGGAGTGGGGGGCCACGAGCAGTACTTC. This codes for CASSLRGGVGGHEQYF.

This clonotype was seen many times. CDR3 loop: CASRDGLYNEQFF. The CDR3 bases are TGCGCCAGCCGGGACGGCCTCTACAATGAGCAGTTCTTC. The chain links TRBV5-1 to TRBJ2-1, with D perhaps TRBD1 or TRBD2 (5 bases each). This CDR3 is 13 amino acids long. Germline loops: CDR1 SGHRS, CDR2 YFSETQ. V shed 7 bases and J shed 3 bases, with 11 bases lying between them.

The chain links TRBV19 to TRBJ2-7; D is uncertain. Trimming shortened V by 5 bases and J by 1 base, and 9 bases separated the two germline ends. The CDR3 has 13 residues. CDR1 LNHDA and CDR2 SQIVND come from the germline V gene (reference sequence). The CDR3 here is CASSRPPSYEQYF. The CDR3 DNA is TGTGCCAGTAGTCGACCCCCTTCCTACGAGCAGTACTTC.

Written as DNA, the CDR3 is TGTGCCACCAGTAGGGCGGGAGGGCCGGATGAGCAGTTCTTC. Translation: CATSRAGGPDEQFF. The rearrangement uses TRBV24-1 and TRBJ2-1, with TRBD2 matching over 9 bases. The CDR3 totals 14 residues. Germline V gene data show CDR1 as KGHDR and CDR2 as SFDVKD. V lost 6 bases and J lost 8; bases outside the gene matches: 7.

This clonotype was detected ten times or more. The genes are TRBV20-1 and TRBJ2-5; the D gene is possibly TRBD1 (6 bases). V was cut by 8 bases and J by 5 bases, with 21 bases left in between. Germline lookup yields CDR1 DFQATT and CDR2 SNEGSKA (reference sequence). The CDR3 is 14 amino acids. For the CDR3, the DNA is TGCAGTTCCAGACGACTACAGGGTTGGGAGACCCAGTACTTC. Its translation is CSSRRLQGWETQYF.

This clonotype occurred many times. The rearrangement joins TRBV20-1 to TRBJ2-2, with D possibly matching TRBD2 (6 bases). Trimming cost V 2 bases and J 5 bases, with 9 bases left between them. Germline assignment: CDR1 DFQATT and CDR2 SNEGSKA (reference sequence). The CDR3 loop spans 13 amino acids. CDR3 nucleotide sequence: TGCAGTGCTAGACCAGGACTAACCGGGGAGCTGTTTTTT. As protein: CSARPGLTGELFF.

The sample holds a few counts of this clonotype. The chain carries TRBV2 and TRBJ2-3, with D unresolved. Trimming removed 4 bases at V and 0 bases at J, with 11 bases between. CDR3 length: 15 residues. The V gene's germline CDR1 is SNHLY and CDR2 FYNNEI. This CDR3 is CASSVGKRSTDTQYF. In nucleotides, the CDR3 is TGTGCCAGCAGTGTGGGCAAAAGAAGCACAGATACGCAGTATTTT.